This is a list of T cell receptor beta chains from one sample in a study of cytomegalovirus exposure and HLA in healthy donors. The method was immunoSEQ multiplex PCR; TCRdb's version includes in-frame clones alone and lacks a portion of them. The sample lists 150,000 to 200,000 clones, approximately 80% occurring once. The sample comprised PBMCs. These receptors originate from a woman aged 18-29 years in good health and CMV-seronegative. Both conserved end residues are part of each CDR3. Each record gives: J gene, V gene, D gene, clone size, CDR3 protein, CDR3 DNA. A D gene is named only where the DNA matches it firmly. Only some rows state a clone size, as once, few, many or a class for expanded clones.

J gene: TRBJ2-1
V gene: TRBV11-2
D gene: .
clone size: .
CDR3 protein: CASRKSGNNEQFF
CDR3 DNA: TGTGCCAGCAGGAAATCGGGGAACAATGAGCAGTTCTTC

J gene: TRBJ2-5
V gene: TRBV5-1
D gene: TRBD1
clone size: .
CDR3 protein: CASSYSTGKETQYF
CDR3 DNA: TGCGCCAGCAGCTACTCGACAGGGAAAGAGACCCAGTACTTC

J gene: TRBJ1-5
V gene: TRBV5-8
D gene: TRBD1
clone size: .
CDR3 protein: CASSFGQGRGNQPQHF
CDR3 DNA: TGTGCCAGCAGCTTCGGACAGGGCAGGGGCAATCAGCCCCAGCATTTT

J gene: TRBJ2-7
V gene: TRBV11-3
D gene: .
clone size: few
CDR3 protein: CASSLDLRRQAYEQYF
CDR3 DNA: TGTGCCAGCAGCTTAGATCTAAGACGGCAGGCCTACGAGCAGTACTTC

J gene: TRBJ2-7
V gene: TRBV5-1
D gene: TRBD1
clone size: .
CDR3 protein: CASSITGRDRAYEQYF
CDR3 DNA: TGCGCCAGCAGCATCACAGGGCGGGACAGGGCTTACGAGCAGTACTTC

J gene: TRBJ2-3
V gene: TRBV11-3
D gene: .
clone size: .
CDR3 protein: CAGSTGSTDTQYF
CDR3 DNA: TGTGCCGGCAGTACAGGGTCCACAGATACGCAGTATTTT

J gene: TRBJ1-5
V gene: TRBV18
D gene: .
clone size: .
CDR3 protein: CASSPSADSPQHF
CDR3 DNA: TGTGCCAGCTCACCCAGTGCTGATTCGCCCCAGCATTTT

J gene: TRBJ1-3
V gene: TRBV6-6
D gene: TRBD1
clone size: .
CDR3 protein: CASTPDRRENTIYF
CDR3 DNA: TGTGCCAGCACCCCGGACAGGAGAGAAAACACCATATATTTT

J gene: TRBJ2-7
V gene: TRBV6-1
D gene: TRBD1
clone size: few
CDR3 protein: CASKEGQGGFYEQYF
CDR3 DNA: TGTGCCAGCAAAGAGGGACAGGGAGGTTTCTACGAGCAGTACTTC

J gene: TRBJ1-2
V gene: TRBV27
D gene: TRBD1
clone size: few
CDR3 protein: CASSHGQGEYGYTF
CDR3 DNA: TGTGCCAGCAGTCACGGACAGGGGGAGTATGGCTACACCTTC

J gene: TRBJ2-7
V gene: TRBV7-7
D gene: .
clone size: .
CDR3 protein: CASSLASSSYEQYF
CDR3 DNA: TGTGCTAGCAGCTTAGCCTCGTCCAGCTACGAGCAGTACTTC

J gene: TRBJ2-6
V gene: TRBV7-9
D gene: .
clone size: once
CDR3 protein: CASSAFRTDIPSGANVLTF
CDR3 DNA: TGTGCCAGCAGCGCGTTCCGGACGGACATACCCTCTGGGGCCAACGTCCTGACTTTC

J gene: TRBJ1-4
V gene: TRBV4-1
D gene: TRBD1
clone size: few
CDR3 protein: CASTGGVVEKLFF
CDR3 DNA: TGCGCCAGCACAGGGGGCGTAGTTGAAAAACTGTTTTTT

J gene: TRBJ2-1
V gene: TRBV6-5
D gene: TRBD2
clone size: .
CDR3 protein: CASSSPRLAGGNEQFF
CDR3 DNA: TGTGCCAGCAGTTCGCCCCGATTAGCGGGAGGGAATGAGCAGTTCTTC

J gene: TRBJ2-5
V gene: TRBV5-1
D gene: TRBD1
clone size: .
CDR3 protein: CASSAGTGRETQYF
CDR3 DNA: TGCGCCAGCAGCGCGGGGACAGGGAGAGAGACCCAGTACTTC

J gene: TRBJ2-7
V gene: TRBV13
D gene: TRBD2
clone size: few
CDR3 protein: CASRSTSGTYEQYF
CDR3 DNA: TGTGCCAGCAGATCAACTAGCGGAACCTACGAGCAGTACTTC

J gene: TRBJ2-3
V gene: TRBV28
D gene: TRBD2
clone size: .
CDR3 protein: CASSLCLAGPTSSTDTQYF
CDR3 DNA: TGTGCCAGCAGTTTATGTCTAGCGGGCCCTACCTCTAGCACAGATACGCAGTATTTT

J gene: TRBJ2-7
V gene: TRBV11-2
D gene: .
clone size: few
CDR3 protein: CASSPGDNEQYF
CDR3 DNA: TGTGCCAGCAGCCCTGGGGACAACGAGCAGTACTTC

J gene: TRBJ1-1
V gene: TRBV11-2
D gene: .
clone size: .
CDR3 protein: CASSLAAGASEAFF
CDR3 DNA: TGTGCCAGCAGCTTAGCCGCAGGGGCGTCTGAAGCTTTCTTT

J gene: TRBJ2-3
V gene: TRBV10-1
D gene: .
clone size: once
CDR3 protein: CASSDPGTTDTQYF
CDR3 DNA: TGCGCCAGCAGTGATCCGGGTACCACAGATACGCAGTATTTT

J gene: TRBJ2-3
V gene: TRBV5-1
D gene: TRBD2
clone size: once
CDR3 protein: CASSLFSSGGGTDTQYF
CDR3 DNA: TGCGCCAGCAGCTTGTTCTCTAGCGGGGGGGGCACAGATACGCAGTATTTT

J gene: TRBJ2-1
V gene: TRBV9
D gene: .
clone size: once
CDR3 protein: CASSRGGGGSYNEQFF
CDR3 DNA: TGTGCCAGCAGCCGAGGGGGTGGCGGTTCCTACAATGAGCAGTTCTTC

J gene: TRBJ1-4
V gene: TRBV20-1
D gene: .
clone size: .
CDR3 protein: CSARWAEKLFF
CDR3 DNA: TGCAGTGCTAGATGGGCTGAAAAACTGTTTTTT

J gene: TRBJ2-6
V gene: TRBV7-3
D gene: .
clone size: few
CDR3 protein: CASSAASGAGANVLTF
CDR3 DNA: TGTGCCAGCAGCGCCGCTTCAGGGGCTGGGGCCAACGTCCTGACTTTC

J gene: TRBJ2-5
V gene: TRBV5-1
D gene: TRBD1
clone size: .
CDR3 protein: CASSFRQGLQETQYF
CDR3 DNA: TGCGCCAGCAGCTTCAGACAGGGCCTCCAAGAGACCCAGTACTTC

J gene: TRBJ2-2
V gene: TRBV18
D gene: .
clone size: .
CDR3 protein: CASSSPGGPNTGELFF
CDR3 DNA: TGTGCCAGCTCATCGCCCGGGGGACCGAACACCGGGGAGCTGTTTTTT

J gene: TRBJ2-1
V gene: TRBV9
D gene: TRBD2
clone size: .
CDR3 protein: CASSVVSSGRDEQFF
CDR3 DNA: TGTGCCAGCAGCGTAGTGTCTAGCGGGCGTGATGAGCAGTTCTTC

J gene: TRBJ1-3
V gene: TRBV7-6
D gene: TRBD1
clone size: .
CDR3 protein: CASSLDRGSSGNTIYF
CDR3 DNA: TGTGCCAGCAGCTTAGACAGGGGAAGCTCTGGAAACACCATATATTTT

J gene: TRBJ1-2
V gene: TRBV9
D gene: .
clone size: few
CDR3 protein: CASSPSGNYGYTF
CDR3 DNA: TGTGCCAGCAGCCCCTCCGGGAACTATGGCTACACCTTC

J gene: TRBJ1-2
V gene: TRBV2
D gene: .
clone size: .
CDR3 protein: CASSQETAYGYTF
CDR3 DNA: TGTGCCAGCAGCCAGGAGACAGCCTATGGCTACACCTTC

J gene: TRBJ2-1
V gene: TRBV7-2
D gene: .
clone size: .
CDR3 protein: CASSRTRRGYNEQFF
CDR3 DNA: TGTGCCAGCAGCAGAACTAGGCGGGGATACAATGAGCAGTTCTTC

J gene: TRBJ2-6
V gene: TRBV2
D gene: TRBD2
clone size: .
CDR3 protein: CASTLAGVNSGANVLTF
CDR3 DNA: TGTGCCAGCACCTTAGCGGGTGTGAACTCTGGGGCCAACGTCCTGACTTTC

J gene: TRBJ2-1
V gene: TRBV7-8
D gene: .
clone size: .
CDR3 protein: CASSLARRTGFSYNEQFF
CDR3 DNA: TGTGCCAGCAGCTTAGCCCGGAGGACGGGGTTCTCCTACAATGAGCAGTTCTTC